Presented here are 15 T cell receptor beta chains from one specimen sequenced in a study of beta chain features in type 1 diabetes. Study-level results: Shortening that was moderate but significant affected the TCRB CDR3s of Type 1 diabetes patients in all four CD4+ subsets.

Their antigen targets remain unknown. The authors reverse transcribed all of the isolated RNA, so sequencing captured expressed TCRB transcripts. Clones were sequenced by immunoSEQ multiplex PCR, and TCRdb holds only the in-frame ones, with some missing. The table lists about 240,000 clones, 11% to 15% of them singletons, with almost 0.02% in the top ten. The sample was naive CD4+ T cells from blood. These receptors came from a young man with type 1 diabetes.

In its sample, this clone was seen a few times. The CDR3 loop is CASSLASIQETQYF. CDR3 DNA sequence: TGTGCCAGCAGCTTAGCCAGTATCCAAGAGACCCAGTACTTC. The chain has TRBV7-9 and TRBJ2-5; no firm D call. Trimming shortened V by 0 bases and J by 1 base, and 6 bases separated the two germline ends. Germline CDR1 is SEHNR and CDR2 is FQNEAQ (reference sequence). There are 14 residues in the CDR3.

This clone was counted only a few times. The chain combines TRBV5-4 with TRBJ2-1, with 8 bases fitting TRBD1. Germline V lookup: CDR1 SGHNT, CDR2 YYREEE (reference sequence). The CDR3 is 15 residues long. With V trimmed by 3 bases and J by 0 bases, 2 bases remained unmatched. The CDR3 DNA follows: TGTGCCAGCAGCTCCGACAGGGGCTCCTACAATGAGCAGTTCTTC. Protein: CASSSDRGSYNEQFF. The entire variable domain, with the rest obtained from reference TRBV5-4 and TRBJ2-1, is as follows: ETGVTQSPTHLIKTRGQQVTLRCSSQSGHNTVSWYQQALGQGPQFIFQYYREEENGRGNFPPRFSGLQFPNYSSELNVNALELDDSALYLCASSSDRGSYNEQFFGPGTRLTVL.

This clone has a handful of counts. CDR3 residues: CASSFSGSGYEQYF. In nucleotides, the CDR3 is TGTGCCAGCAGTTTTAGCGGGAGTGGCTACGAGCAGTACTTC. V and J are TRBV7-2 and TRBJ2-7; 9 bases align to TRBD2. Looked up from germline, CDR1 is SGHTA and CDR2 is FQGNSA. CDR3 length: 14 residues. V was clipped by 6 bases and J by 3 bases; unmatched bases: 6.

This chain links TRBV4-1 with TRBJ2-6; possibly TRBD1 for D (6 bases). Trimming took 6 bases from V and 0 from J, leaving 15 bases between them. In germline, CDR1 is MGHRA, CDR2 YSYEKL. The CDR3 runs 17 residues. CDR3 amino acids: CASSLRTESSGANVLTF. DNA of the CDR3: TGCGCCAGCAGTCTTAGGACAGAAAGCTCTGGGGCCAACGTCCTGACTTTC.

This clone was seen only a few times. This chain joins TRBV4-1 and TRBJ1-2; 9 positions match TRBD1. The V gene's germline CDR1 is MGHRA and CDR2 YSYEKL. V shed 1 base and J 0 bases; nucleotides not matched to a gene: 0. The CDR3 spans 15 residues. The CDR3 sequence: CASSQGQGANYGYTF. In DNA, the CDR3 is TGCGCCAGCAGCCAAGGACAGGGGGCTAACTATGGCTACACCTTC.

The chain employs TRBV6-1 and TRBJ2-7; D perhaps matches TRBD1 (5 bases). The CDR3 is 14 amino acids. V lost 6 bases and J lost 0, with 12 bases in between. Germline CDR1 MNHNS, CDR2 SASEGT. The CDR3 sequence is CASRRARDSYEQYF. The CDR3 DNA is TGTGCCAGCAGAAGGGCCAGGGACTCCTACGAGCAGTACTTC.

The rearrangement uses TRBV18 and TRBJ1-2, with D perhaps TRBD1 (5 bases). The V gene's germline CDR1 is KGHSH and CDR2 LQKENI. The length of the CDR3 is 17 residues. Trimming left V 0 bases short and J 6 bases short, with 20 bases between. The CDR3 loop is CASSPPGVPRREDGYTF. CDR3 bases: TGTGCCAGCTCACCACCGGGGGTCCCTAGGCGGGAAGATGGCTACACCTTC.

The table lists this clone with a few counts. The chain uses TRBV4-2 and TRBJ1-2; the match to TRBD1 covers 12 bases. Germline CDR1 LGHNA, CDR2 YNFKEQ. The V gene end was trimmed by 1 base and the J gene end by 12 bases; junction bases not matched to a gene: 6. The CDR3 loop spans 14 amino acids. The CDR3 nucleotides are TGTGCCAGCAGCCAAGCCGGGACAGGGGGCGTCCACACCTTC. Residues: CASSQAGTGGVHTF.

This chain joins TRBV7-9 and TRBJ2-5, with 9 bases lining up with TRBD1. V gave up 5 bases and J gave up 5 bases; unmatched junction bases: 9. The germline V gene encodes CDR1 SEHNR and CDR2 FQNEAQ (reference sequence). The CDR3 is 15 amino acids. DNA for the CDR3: TGTGCCAGCAGCCAAGGACAGGGGATCGAGGAGACCCAGTACTTC. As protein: CASSQGQGIEETQYF.

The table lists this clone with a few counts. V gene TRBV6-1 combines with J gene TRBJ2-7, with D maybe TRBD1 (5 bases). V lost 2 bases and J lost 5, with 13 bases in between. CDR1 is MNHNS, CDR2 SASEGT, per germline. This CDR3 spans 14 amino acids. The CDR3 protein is CASSEPDMIHEQYF. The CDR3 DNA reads TGTGCCAGCAGTGAACCGGACATGATCCACGAGCAGTACTTC.

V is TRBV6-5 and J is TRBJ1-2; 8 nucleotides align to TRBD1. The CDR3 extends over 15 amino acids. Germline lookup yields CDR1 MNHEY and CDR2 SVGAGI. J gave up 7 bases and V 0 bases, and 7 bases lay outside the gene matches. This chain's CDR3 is CASSYSSQGAGGYTF. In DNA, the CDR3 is TGTGCCAGCAGTTACTCGAGTCAGGGGGCGGGTGGCTACACCTTC.

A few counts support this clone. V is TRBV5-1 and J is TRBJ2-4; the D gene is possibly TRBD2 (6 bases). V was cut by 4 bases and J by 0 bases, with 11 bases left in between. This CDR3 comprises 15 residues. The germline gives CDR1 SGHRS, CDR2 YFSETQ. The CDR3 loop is CASSPVGLAKNIQYF. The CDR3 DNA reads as TGCGCCAGCAGCCCCGTGGGACTAGCCAAAAACATTCAGTACTTC.

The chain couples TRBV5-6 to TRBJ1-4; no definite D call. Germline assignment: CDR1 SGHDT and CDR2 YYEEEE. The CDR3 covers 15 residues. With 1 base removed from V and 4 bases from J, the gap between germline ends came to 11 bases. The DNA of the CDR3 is TGTGCCAGCAGCTTGTGGAACAGCCTTAATGAAAAACTGTTTTTT. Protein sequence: CASSLWNSLNEKLFF.

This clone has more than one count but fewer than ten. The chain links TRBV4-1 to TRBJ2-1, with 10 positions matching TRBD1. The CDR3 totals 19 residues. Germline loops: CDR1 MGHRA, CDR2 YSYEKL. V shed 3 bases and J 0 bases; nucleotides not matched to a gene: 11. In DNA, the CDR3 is TGCGCCAGCAGCCAGGGGGGACAGGGGTGGGAAAGCTCCTACAATGAGCAGTTCTTC. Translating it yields CASSQGGQGWESSYNEQFF.

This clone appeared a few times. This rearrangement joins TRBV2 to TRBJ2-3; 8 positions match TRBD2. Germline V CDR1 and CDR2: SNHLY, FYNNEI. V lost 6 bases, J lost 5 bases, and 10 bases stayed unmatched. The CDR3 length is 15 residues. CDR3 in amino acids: CASRPSGSGKDTQYF. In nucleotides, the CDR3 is TGTGCCAGCAGACCGAGCGGGAGCGGTAAAGATACGCAGTATTTT.